Listed here is a single TCR beta chain. What it binds is not known. The source of the sample is a study of cytomegalovirus exposure and HLA in healthy donors. This CDR3 has 15 residues. Trimming cost V 1 base and J 5 bases, with 11 bases left between them. Germline V gives CDR1 MGHRA, CDR2 YSYEKL. Study-wide points: Rarity characterized most TCR sequences, yet some public TCRs appeared in many donors.

Researchers ran the PCR with 60 Vbeta and 13 Jbeta primers. Only in-frame clones appear in the TCRdb table, and some are missing; sequencing was by immunoSEQ multiplex PCR. Its listing shows 150,000 or so clones. The sequencing input was PBMCs. The chain is built from TRBV4-1 and TRBJ1-4, with D maybe TRBD1 (6 bases). The TCR originated in a woman in her fifties or sixties in good health and CMV-seronegative. This CDR3 reads CASSQVHRVNEKLFF. The CDR3, as DNA: TGCGCCAGCAGCCAAGTGCACAGGGTGAATGAAAAACTGTTTTTT.